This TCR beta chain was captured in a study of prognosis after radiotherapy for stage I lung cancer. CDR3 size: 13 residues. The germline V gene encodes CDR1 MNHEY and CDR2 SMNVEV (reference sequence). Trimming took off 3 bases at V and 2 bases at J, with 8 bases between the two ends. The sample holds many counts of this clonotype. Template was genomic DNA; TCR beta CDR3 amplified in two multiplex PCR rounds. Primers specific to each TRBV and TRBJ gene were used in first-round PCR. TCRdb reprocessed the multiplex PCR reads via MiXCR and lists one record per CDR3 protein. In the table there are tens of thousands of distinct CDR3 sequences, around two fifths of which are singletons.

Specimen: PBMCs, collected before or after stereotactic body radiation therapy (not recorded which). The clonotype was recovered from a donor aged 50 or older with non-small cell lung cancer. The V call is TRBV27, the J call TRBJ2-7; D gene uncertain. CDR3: CASSFNEAYEQYF. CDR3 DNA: TGTGCCAGCAGTTTTAACGAAGCCTACGAGCAGTACTTC.